The T cell receptor (beta chain) under discussion was sequenced for a study of blood T cell repertoires in COVID-19. Here immunoSEQ multiplex PCR was the method, and the copy in TCRdb shows in-frame clones only, minus some. Of 450,000 to 500,000 clones in the sample, 70% to 90% were seen once. The CDR3 consists of 14 residues. Germline CDR1 reads SGHAT; CDR2 reads FQNNGV. V gave up 2 bases and J gave up 4 bases; unmatched junction bases: 3. The V call is TRBV11-2, the J call TRBJ2-5; 8 bases fit TRBD2. The receptor comes from a human donor in a cohort sampled during active COVID-19. Sequencing was performed on peripheral blood. The CDR3 region is CASSLILAGETQYF. CDR3 nucleotide sequence: TGTGCCAGCAGCTTAATCCTAGCGGGAGAGACCCAGTACTTC.